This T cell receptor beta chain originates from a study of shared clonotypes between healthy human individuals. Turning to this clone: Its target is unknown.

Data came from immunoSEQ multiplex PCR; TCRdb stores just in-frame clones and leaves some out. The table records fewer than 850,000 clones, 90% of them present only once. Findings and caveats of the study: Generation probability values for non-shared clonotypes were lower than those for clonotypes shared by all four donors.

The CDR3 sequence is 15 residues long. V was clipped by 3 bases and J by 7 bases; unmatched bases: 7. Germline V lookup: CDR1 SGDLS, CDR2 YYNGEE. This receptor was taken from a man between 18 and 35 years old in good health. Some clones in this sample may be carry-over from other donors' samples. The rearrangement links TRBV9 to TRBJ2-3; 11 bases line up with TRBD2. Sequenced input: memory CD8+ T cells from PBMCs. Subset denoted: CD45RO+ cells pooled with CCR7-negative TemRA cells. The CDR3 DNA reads TGTGCCAGCAGCGGGCTAGCGGGAGGTATTTATACGCAGTATTTT. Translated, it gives CASSGLAGGIYTQYF.